This TCR beta chain is drawn from a study of T cell responses to AZD1222 COVID-19 vaccine. For the study at large: Timing groups of about 4 and about 12 weeks for second doses were pooled.

The CDR3 totals 12 residues. Germline V gives CDR1 SGHNT, CDR2 YYREEE (reference sequence). V was shortened by 4 bases and J by 9 bases, with 11 bases between the two germline ends. Remarks on this clone: Its antigen is as yet unknown.

Measured with immunoSEQ multiplex PCR; TCRdb has only the in-frame clones, and not every one. This table holds approximately 56,000 clones, approximately 85% found once. Whole-study results and caveats: The study sampled repertoires only after the peak T cell response. Spike-wide coverage was observed for vaccine-associated CD4 TCRs, with dominant responses at 160-218 and 743-854. Clonal diversity was possibly underestimated, and white British individuals and females predominated among donors.

The clonotype originates from an adult in good health. Source: peripheral blood, taken on day 0 of AZD1222 vaccination. The genes are TRBV5-4 and TRBJ2-1; D may be TRBD1 (6 bases). As DNA, the CDR3 is TGTGCCAGCAGCCAAACAGGGAGTGAGCAGTTCTTC. Translating it yields CASSQTGSEQFF.